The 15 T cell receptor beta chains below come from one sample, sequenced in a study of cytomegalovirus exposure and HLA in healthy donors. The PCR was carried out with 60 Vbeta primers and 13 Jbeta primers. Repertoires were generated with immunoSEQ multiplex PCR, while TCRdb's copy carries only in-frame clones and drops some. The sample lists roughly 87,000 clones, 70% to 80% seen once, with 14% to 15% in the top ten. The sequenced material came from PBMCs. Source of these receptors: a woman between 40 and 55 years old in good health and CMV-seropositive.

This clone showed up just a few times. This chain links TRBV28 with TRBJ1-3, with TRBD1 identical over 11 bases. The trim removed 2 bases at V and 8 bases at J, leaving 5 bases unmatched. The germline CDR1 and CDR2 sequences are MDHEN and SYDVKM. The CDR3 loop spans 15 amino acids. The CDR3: CASSLPGTGGYTIYF. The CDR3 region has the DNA TGTGCCAGCAGTTTACCCGGGACAGGGGGATACACCATATATTTT.

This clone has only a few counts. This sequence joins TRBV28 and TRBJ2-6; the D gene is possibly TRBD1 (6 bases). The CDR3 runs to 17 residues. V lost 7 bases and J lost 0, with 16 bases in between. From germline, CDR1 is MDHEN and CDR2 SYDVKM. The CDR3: CASTPTTGSSGANVLTF. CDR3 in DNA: TGTGCCAGCACCCCAACGACAGGATCCTCTGGGGCCAACGTCCTGACTTTC.

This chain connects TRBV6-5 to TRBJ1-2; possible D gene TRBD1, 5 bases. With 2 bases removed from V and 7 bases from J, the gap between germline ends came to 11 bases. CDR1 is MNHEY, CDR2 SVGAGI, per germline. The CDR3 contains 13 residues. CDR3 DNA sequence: TGTGCCAGCAGTTACGGGAGCGGGGGTGGCTACACCTTC. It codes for CASSYGSGGGYTF.

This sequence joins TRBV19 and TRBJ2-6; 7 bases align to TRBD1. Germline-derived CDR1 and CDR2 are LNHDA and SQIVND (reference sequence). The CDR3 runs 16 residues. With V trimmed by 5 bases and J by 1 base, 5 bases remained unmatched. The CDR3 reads CASSQGTASGANVLTF. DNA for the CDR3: TGTGCCAGTAGTCAAGGGACAGCATCTGGGGCCAACGTCCTGACTTTC. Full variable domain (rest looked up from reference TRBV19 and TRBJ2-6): DGGITQSPKYLFRKEGQNVTLSCEQNLNHDAMYWYRQDPGQGLRLIYYSQIVNDFQKGDIAEGYSVSREKKESFPLTVTSAQKNPTAFYLCASSQGTASGANVLTFGAGSRLTVL.

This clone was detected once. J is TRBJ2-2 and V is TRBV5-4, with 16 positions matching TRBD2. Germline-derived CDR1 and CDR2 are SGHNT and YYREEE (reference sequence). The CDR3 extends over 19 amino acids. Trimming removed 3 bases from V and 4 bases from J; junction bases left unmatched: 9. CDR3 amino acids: CASSWGGLAGGPGTGELFF. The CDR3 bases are TGTGCCAGCAGCTGGGGGGGACTAGCGGGAGGGCCAGGCACCGGGGAGCTGTTTTTT.

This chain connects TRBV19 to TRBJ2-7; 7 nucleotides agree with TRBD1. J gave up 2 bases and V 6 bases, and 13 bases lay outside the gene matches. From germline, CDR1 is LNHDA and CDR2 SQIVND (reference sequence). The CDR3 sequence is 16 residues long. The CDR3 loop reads CASSSEPGQGAYEQYF. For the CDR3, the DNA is TGTGCCAGTAGCTCGGAACCAGGGCAGGGGGCCTACGAGCAGTACTTC.

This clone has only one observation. The CDR3 protein is CASRRQGGQPQHF. CDR3 nucleotides: TGTGCCAGCAGGCGACAGGGCGGGCAGCCCCAGCATTTT. The V gene is TRBV27, the J gene TRBJ1-5; 7 nucleotides line up with TRBD1. This CDR3 region has 13 residues. Trimming removed 6 bases from V and 7 bases from J; junction bases left unmatched: 6. CDR1 is MNHEY, CDR2 SMNVEV, per germline (reference sequence).

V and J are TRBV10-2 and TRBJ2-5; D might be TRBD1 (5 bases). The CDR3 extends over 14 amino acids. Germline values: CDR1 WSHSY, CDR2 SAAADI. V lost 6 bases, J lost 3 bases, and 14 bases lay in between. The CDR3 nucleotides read TGCGCCAGCAGAGACGACAGACGGAAAGAGACCCAGTACTTC. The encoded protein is CASRDDRRKETQYF.

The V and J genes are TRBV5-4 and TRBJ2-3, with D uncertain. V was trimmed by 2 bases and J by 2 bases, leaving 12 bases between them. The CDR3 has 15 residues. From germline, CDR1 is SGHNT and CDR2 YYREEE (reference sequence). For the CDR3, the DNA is TGTGCCAGCAGCTTAGAACAGCTATTCACAGATACGCAGTATTTT. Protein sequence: CASSLEQLFTDTQYF.

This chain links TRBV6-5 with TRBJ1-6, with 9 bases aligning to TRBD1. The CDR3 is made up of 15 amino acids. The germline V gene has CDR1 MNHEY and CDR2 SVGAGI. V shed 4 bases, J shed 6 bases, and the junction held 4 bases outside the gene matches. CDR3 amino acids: CASSFMTGGNSPLHF. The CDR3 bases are TGTGCCAGCAGTTTCATGACAGGGGGTAATTCACCCCTCCACTTT.

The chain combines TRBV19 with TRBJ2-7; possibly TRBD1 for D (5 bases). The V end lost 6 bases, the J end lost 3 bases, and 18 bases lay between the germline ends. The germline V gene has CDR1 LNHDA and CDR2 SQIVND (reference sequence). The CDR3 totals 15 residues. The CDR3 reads CASRAPGRDNYEQYF. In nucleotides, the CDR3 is TGTGCCAGTAGAGCCCCGGGCAGGGATAACTACGAGCAGTACTTC.

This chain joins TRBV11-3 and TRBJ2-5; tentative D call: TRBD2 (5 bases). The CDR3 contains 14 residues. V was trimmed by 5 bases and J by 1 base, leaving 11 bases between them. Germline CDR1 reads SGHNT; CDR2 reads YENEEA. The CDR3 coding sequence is TGTGCCAGCAGCGAAACGGGATCCCAAGAGACCCAGTACTTC. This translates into CASSETGSQETQYF.

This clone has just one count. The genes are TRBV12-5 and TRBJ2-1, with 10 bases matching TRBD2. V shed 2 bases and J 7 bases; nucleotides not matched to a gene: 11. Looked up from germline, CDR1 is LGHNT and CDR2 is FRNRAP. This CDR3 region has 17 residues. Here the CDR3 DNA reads TGTGCTAGTGGTTTGATCAGCCTCCAGCGGGGGGGAAATGAGCAGTTCTTC. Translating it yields CASGLISLQRGGNEQFF.

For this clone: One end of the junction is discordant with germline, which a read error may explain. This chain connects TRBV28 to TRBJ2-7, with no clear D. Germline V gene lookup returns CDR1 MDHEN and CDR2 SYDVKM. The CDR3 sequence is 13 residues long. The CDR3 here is CASSQPSVATTSF. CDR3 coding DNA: TGTGCCAGCAGTCAACCCTCTGTAGCTACTACCTCCTTC.

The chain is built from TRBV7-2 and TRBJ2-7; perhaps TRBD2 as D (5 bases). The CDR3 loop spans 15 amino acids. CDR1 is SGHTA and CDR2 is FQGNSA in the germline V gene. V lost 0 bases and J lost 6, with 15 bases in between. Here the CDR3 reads CASSLARDRLGEQYF. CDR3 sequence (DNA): TGTGCCAGCAGCTTAGCGAGGGATAGGTTGGGCGAGCAGTACTTC.